This TCR beta chain was obtained from a study of blood T cell repertoires in COVID-19. Profiling relied on immunoSEQ multiplex PCR, and the TCRdb table lists in-frame clones only, not all of them. The sample yields about 170,000 clones, approximately 84% seen once. Trimming cost V 5 bases and J 8 bases; bases outside gene matches: 17. The germline V gene has CDR1 MNHEY and CDR2 SMNVEV (reference sequence). The CDR3 totals 16 residues. Material for sequencing was peripheral blood. J is TRBJ1-2 and V is TRBV27, with TRBD1 identical over 7 bases. This receptor was obtained from a man aged 18 to 35 with active or convalescent COVID-19. CDR3 nucleotides: TGTGCCAGCAGTCCTAGGACAGGTCCCCAATTGGGGGGCTACACCTTC. Its protein is CASSPRTGPQLGGYTF.